This T cell receptor beta chain is drawn from a study of identical twins. A universal primer site was added by template switching, and unique molecular identifiers were carried by the cDNA. TCRdb reprocessed the 5' RACE reads with MiXCR, giving one entry per CDR3 protein. The sample lists 400,000 to 550,000 distinct CDR3 sequences, 20% to 30% occurring once. CDR3 length equals 14 residues. V was pared by 7 bases and J by 7 bases, with 12 bases of the junction left unmatched. In this sample, this clonotype turned up a few times. The same sample was also studied in work on T cells expressing NK-cell markers.

This sequence originates from a woman in her late teens or twenties in good health. Input material: CD4+ T cells sorted from blood. The chain links TRBV12-3 or TRBV12-4 to TRBJ1-2; 7 bases map to TRBD1. The CDR3 reads CASTVRRAGGGYTF. CDR3 in DNA: TGTGCCAGCACCGTGCGCAGGGCAGGGGGTGGCTACACCTTC.